In its sample, the clone carrying this TCR beta chain was seen many times. The sample is drawn from a study of T-cell memory formation after mild COVID-19. Trimming removed 6 bases at V and 0 bases at J, with 6 bases between. This CDR3 comprises 13 residues. Germline-derived CDR1 and CDR2 are LNHDA and SQIVND (reference sequence). Using its own MiXCR run on the 5' RACE reads, TCRdb lists one record per CDR3 protein. Of tens of thousands of distinct CDR3 sequences listed, 10% to 12% were seen once; the top ten hold about 32%. This TCR was recovered from a man between 18 and 29 years old who had mild COVID-19 (a few samples of this study predate the infection). Cell type and time point are not known. Sample: PBMCs or a T cell subset sorted from them (not recorded which). V and J are TRBV19 and TRBJ1-5; no firm D call. This chain's CDR3 is CASSVFSNQPQHF. The CDR3 DNA is TGTGCCAGTAGCGTCTTTAGCAATCAGCCCCAGCATTTT.